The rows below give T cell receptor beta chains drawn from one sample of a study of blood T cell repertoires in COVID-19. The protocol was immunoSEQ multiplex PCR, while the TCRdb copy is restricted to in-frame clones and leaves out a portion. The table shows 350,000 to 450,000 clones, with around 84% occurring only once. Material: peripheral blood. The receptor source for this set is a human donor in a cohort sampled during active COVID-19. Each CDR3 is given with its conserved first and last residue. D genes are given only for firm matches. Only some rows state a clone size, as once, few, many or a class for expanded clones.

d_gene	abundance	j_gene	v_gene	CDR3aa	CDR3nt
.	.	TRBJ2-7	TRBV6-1	CASSDRLDRAYEQYF	TGTGCCAGCAGTGACCGGTTGGACAGAGCCTACGAGCAGTACTTC
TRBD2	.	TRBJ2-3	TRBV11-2	CASRLGGLAGVGDTQYF	TGTGCCAGCAGACTAGGGGGACTAGCGGGAGTGGGGGATACGCAGTATTTT
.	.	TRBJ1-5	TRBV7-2	CASSLGRQGNQPQHF	TGTGCCAGCAGCTTAGGGCGACAGGGCAATCAGCCCCAGCATTTT
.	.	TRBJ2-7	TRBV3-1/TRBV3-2	CASSQDGQSFYEQYF	TGTGCCAGCAGCCAAGATGGGCAGAGCTTTTACGAGCAGTACTTC
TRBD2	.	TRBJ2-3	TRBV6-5	CASSSQRGSPRDTQYF	TGTGCCAGCAGTTCCCAGCGGGGATCCCCACGAGATACGCAGTATTTT
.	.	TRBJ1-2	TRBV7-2	CASSLAGAYGYTF	TGTGCCAGCAGCTTGGCAGGGGCATATGGCTACACCTTC
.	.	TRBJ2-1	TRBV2	CASSYRTVELSYNEQFF	TGTGCCAGCAGCTATAGGACAGTCGAGCTCTCCTACAATGAGCAGTTCTTC
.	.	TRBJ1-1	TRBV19	CASSPGRGWNTEAFF	TGTGCCAGTAGTCCCGGGAGGGGTTGGAACACTGAAGCTTTCTTT
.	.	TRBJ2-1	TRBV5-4	CASSRDRLASFNEQFF	TGTGCCAGCAGCAGAGACAGATTGGCCTCCTTCAATGAGCAGTTCTTC
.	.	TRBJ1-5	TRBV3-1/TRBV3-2	CASSPQRGPQHF	TGTGCCAGCAGCCCCCAGCGGGGGCCCCAGCATTTT
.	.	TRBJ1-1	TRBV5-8	CATQIGTEAFF	TGTGCCACCCAAATCGGTACTGAAGCTTTCTTT
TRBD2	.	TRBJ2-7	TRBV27	CASSPISPVGLAASYEQYF	TGTGCCAGCAGTCCAATTTCCCCAGTGGGGCTAGCGGCTTCCTACGAGCAGTACTTC
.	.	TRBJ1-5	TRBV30	CAWSPNSGSNQPQHF	TGTGCCTGGAGCCCTAATTCGGGGAGCAATCAGCCCCAGCATTTT
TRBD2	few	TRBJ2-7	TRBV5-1	CASSWGTNEQYF	TGCGCCAGCAGCTGGGGGACTAACGAGCAGTACTTC
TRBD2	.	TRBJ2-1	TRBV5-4	CASSLPGLVSSYNEQFF	TGTGCCAGCAGCTTGCCCGGACTAGTTAGTTCCTACAATGAGCAGTTCTTC
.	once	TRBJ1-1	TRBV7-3	CASSLVAGTEAFF	TGTGCCAGCAGCTTAGTGGCAGGCACTGAAGCTTTCTTT
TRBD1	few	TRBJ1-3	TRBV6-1	CASSEALSGGDSGNTIYF	TGTGCCAGCAGTGAAGCGCTATCAGGGGGTGACTCTGGAAACACCATATATTTT
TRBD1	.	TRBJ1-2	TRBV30	CAWSWTGASIQDGYTF	TGTGCCTGGAGTTGGACAGGGGCCTCAATTCAGGATGGCTACACCTTC
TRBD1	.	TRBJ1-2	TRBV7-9	CASTRELTGGYGYTF	TGTGCCAGCACCCGTGAATTGACAGGGGGCTATGGCTACACCTTC
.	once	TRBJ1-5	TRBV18	CASSPARDSNQPQHF	TGTGCCAGCTCACCAGCCAGGGATAGCAATCAGCCCCAGCATTTT
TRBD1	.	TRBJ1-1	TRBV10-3	CAITIGQGADTEAFF	TGTGCCATCACCATCGGACAGGGGGCGGACACTGAAGCTTTCTTT
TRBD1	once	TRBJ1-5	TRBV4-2	CASSQSWTGDQPQHF	TGTGCCAGCAGCCAAAGTTGGACAGGGGACCAGCCCCAGCATTTT
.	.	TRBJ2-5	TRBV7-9	CASSSPGTSTQYF	TGTGCCAGCAGCTCCCCAGGGACTTCTACCCAGTACTTC
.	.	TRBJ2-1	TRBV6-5	CASIPGPSYYNEQFF	TGTGCCAGCATACCGGGTCCCTCTTACTACAATGAGCAGTTCTTC
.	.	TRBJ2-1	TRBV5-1	CASSIRTAEAYNEQFF	TGCGCCAGCAGCATAAGGACAGCTGAGGCCTACAATGAGCAGTTCTTC
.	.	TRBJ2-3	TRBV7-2	CASSLEVRDTQYF	TGTGCCAGCAGCTTAGAAGTGAGGGATACGCAGTATTTT
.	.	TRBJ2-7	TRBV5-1	CASSLGPAGEQYF	TGCGCCAGCAGCTTGGGCCCAGCGGGTGAGCAGTACTTC
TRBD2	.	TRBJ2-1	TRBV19	CASSISLAANNEQFF	TGTGCCAGTAGTATTTCTCTAGCGGCCAACAATGAGCAGTTCTTC
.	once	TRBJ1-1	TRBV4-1	CASSQDYRPMNTEAFF	TGCGCCAGCAGCCAAGATTACAGGCCGATGAACACTGAAGCTTTCTTT
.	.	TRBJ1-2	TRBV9	CASSVGSGRDGYTF	TGTGCCAGCAGCGTAGGGTCTGGGAGGGATGGCTACACCTTC
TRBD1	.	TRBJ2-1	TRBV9	CASSVTGDPTMVQFF	TGTGCCAGCAGCGTCACAGGGGACCCTACAATGGTGCAGTTCTTC
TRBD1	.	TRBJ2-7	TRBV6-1	CASSEWGQGIYEQYF	TGTGCCAGCAGTGAATGGGGACAGGGAATCTACGAGCAGTACTTC
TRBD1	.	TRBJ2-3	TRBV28	CASMGDRGPYF	TGTGCCAGCATGGGGGACAGGGGTCCTTATTTT
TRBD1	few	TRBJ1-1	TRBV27	CASSSVVSGQGRTEAFF	TGTGCCAGCAGTTCCGTTGTTTCGGGACAGGGGAGGACTGAAGCTTTCTTT
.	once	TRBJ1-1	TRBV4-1	CASSQARTALMNTEAFF	TGCGCCAGCAGCCAAGCCCGAACAGCTTTGATGAACACTGAAGCTTTCTTT
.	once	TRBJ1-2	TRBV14	CASSPTGSGYTF	TGTGCCAGCAGCCCTACAGGGAGTGGCTACACCTTC
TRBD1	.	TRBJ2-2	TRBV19	CASSMGTGGAPGELFF	TGTGCCAGTAGTATGGGGACAGGGGGCGCCCCCGGGGAGCTGTTTTTT
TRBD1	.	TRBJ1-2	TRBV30	CAWSVKDRAIYGYTF	TGTGCCTGGAGTGTAAAGGACAGGGCCATCTATGGCTACACCTTC
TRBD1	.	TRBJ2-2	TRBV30	CAWRQGASTGELFF	TGTGCCTGGAGACAGGGGGCAAGCACCGGGGAGCTGTTTTTT
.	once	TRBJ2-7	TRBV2	CASSEALGREYF	TGTGCCAGCAGTGAAGCGCTTGGGCGGGAGTACTTC
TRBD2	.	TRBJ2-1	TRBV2	CASVYSTSGYNEQFF	TGTGCCAGTGTATACTCGACTAGCGGGTACAATGAGCAGTTCTTC
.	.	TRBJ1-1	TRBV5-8	CASSLNKNTEAFF	TGTGCCAGCAGCCTGAACAAGAACACTGAAGCTTTCTTT